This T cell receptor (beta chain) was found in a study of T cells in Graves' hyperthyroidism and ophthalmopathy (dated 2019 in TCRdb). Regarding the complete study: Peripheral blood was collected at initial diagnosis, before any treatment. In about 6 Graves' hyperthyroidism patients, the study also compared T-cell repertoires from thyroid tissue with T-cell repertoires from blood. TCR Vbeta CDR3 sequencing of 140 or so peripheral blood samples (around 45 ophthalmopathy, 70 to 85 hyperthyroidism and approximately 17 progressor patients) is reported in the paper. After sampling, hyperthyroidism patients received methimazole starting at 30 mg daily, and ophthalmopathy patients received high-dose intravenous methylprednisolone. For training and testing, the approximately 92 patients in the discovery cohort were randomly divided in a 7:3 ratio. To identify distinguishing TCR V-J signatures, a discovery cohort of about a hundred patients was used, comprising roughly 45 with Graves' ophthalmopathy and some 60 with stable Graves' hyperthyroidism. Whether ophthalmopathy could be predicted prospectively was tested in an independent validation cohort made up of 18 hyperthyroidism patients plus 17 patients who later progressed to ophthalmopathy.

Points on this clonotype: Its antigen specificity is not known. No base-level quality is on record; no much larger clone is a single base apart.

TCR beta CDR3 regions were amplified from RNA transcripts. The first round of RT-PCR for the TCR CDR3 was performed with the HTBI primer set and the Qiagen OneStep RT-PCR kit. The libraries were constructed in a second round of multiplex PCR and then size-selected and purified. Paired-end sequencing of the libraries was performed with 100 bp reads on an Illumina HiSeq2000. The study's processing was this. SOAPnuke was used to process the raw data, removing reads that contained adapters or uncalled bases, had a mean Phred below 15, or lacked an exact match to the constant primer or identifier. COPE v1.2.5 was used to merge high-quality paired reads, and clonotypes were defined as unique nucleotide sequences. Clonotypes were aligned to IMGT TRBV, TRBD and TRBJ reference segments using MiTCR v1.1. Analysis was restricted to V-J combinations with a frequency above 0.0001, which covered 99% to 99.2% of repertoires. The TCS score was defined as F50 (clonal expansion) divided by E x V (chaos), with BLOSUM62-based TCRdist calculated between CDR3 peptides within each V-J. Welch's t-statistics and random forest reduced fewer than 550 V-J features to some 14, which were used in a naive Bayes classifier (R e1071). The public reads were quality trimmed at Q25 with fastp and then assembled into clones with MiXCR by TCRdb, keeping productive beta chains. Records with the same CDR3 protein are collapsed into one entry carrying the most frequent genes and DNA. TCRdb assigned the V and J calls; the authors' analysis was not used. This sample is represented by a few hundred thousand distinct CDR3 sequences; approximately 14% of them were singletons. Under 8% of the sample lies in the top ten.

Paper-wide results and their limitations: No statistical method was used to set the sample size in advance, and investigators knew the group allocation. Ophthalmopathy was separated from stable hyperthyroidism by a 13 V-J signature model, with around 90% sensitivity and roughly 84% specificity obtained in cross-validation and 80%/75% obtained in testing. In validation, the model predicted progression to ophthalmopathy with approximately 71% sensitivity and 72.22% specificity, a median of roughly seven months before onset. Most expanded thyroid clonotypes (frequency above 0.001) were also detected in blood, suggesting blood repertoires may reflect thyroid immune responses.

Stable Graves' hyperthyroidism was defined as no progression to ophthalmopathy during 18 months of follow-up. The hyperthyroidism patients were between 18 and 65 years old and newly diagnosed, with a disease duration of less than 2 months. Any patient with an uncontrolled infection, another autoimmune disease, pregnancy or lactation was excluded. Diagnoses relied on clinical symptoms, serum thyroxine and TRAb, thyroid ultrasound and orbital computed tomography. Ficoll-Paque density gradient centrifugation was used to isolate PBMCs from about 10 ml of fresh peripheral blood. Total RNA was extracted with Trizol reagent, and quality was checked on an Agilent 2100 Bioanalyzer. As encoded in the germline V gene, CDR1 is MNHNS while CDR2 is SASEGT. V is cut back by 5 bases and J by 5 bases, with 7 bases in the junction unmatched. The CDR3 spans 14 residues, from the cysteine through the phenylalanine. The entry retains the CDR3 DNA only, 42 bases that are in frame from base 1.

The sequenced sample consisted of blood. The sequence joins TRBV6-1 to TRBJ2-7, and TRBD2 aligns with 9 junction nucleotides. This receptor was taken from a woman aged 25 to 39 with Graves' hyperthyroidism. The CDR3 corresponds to CASSRIAGVDEQYF. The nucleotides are TGTGCCAGCAGTCGGATAGCGGGAGTGGACGAGCAGTACTTC.